These 10 T cell receptor beta chains came from one sample sequenced in a study of CD8 T cells in Susac syndrome. The authors reverse transcribed roughly 0.5 to 1 ug RNA with random hexamers. TCRdb re-derived calls from the immunoSEQ multiplex PCR reads in MiXCR, one entry per CDR3 protein. The sample includes about 190,000 distinct CDR3 sequences, approximately 96% seen only once; the top ten take 0.075% to 0.1%. The sample consisted of CD4+ T cells from PBMCs. The receptors shown here come from a human donor with Susac syndrome.

The V and J genes are TRBV19 and TRBJ1-5; D remains ambiguous. The germline V and J ends were trimmed by 4 bases and 4 bases, with 14 bases remaining between them. CDR1 LNHDA and CDR2 SQIVND come from the germline V gene (reference sequence). The CDR3 covers 15 residues. The CDR3 bases are TGTGCCAGTAGTACGTCTGGCCAGCAGAATCAGCCCCAGCATTTT. This encodes CASSTSGQQNQPQHF.

The table lists this clonotype with a count of one. V usage is TRBV20-1 and J usage is TRBJ2-7; 13 bases fit TRBD2. The CDR3 consists of 14 residues. J lost 6 bases, V lost 6 bases, and 8 bases had no gene match. CDR1 and CDR2 (germline): DFQATT, SNEGSKA (reference sequence). The CDR3 protein is CSADGLAGDGEQYF. In DNA form, the CDR3 reads TGCAGTGCCGATGGACTAGCGGGGGACGGCGAGCAGTACTTC.

The chain links TRBV3-1 to TRBJ2-3; D unresolved. The CDR3 has 14 residues. Trimming left V 0 bases short and J 2 bases short, with 6 bases between. The germline CDR1 and CDR2 sequences are LGHDT and YNNKEL (reference sequence). CDR3 in amino acids: CASSQDMYTDTQYF. DNA for the CDR3: TGTGCCAGCAGCCAAGATATGTACACAGATACGCAGTATTTT.

CDR3 sequence: CSAGGVEKLFF. In DNA form, the CDR3 reads TGCAGTGCTGGGGGGGTGGAGAAACTGTTTTTT. The chain combines TRBV20-1 with TRBJ1-4, with D perhaps TRBD1 (5 bases). CDR3 length equals 11 residues. Germline V gives CDR1 DFQATT, CDR2 SNEGSKA (reference sequence). The V end lost 5 bases, the J end lost 11 bases, and 12 bases lay between the germline ends.

This chain links TRBV29-1 with TRBJ2-3; D unclear. Trimming removed 6 bases from V and 2 bases from J, with 6 bases in between. The CDR3 length is 11 residues. Looked up from germline, CDR1 is SQVTM and CDR2 is ANQGSEA. The CDR3, as DNA: TGCAGCGTAACAAACACAGATACGCAGTATTTT. It specifies CSVTNTDTQYF.

The rearrangement joins TRBV7-2 to TRBJ2-1; 7 bases map to TRBD2. CDR1 SGHTA and CDR2 FQGNSA come from the germline V gene. This CDR3 spans 14 amino acids. The trim removed 1 base at V and 3 bases at J, leaving 0 bases unmatched. The CDR3 DNA follows: TGTGCCAGCAGCTTAGGGGGGGGCTACAATGAGCAGTTCTTC. This encodes CASSLGGGYNEQFF.

V gene TRBV5-1 combines with J gene TRBJ2-5; 9 nucleotides line up with TRBD1. V lost 1 base, J lost 5 bases, and 12 bases stayed unmatched. The CDR3 runs to 17 residues. Germline values: CDR1 SGHRS, CDR2 YFSETQ. The CDR3 sequence: CASSLNPLGTGRETQYF. For the CDR3, the DNA is TGCGCCAGCAGCTTGAACCCGCTCGGGACAGGGCGCGAGACCCAGTACTTC.

V usage is TRBV12-3 or TRBV12-4 and J usage is TRBJ2-1, with TRBD2 matching over 7 bases. Losses at the gene ends were 5 bases for V and 5 bases for J; bases not matched to a gene: 3. This CDR3 has 13 residues. The CDR3 region is CASSPGLNNEQFF. The DNA for the CDR3 is TGTGCCAGCAGTCCGGGACTAAACAATGAGCAGTTCTTC.

The chain has TRBV29-1 and TRBJ1-2; D perhaps matches TRBD1 (5 bases). Germline V lookup: CDR1 SQVTM, CDR2 ANQGSEA. The CDR3 covers 13 residues. Trimming took off 6 bases at V and 3 bases at J, with 14 bases between the two ends. CDR3 nucleotide sequence: TGCAGCGTCCGTCCCCAGGGATACTATGGCTACACCTTC. Translated: CSVRPQGYYGYTF.

The chain uses TRBV30 and TRBJ2-5, with 15 bases matching TRBD2. This CDR3 comprises 17 residues. Per the germline V gene, CDR1 is GTSNPN and CDR2 is SVGIG (reference sequence). The V and J ends lost 3 bases and 4 bases, in that order; junction bases with no gene match: 9. CDR3 nucleotide sequence: TGTGCCTGGAGGGCTAGACGGACTAGCGGGGGGGTAGAGACCCAGTACTTC. This sequence encodes CAWRARRTSGGVETQYF.